The 18 T cell receptor beta chains below all came from one sample that was sequenced in a study of T cells in Graves' hyperthyroidism and ophthalmopathy. TCR beta CDR3 regions were amplified from RNA. TCR CDR3 underwent first-round RT-PCR with the HTBI primer set. From the multiplex PCR reads, TCRdb called clonotypes with MiXCR, one entry per CDR3 protein. The data show over 300,000 distinct CDR3 sequences, approximately 15% seen once. Sequencing was carried out using blood. The receptors stem from a woman aged 60-75 years with Graves' hyperthyroidism.

Ten or more counts support this clonotype. The gene calls are TRBV10-2 and TRBJ2-7, with 14 bases that match TRBD2. This CDR3 is 16 amino acids long. Germline lookup yields CDR1 WSHSY and CDR2 SAAADI. J was trimmed by 4 bases and V by 6 bases; bases with no gene match: 8. The CDR3 DNA follows: TGCGCCAGCAGGTATCACGGGACTAGCGGGAGTTACGAGCAGTACTTC. This codes for CASRYHGTSGSYEQYF.

The genes are TRBV7-6 and TRBJ2-2; 12 bases align to TRBD2. Germline assignment: CDR1 SGHVS and CDR2 FNYEAQ. The V segment lost 5 bases and the J segment 7 bases; nucleotides outside the gene matches: 11. This CDR3 is 17 amino acids long. The CDR3 DNA sequence: TGTGCCAGCAGCCAAGCGAGACTAGCGGGAGTATACGGGGAGCTGTTTTTT. It encodes CASSQARLAGVYGELFF.

The chain employs TRBV18 and TRBJ2-7; 11 positions agree with TRBD2. After removal of 3 bases from V and 3 bases from J, the junction contained 13 bases not matched to a gene. Germline lookup yields CDR1 KGHSH and CDR2 LQKENI. This CDR3 has 18 amino acids. The CDR3 DNA follows: TGTGCCAGCTCACCGAGGCTTTCTGGGACTAGCGGATACTACGAGCAGTACTTC. Its protein is CASSPRLSGTSGYYEQYF. The variable domain in full, completed from reference TRBV18 and TRBJ2-7, reads NAGVMQNPRHLVRRRGQEARLRCSPMKGHSHVYWYRQLPEEGLKFMVYLQKENIIDESGMPKERFSAEFPKEGPSILRIQQVVRGDSAAYFCASSPRLSGTSGYYEQYFGPGTRLTVT.

This clonotype has at least ten counts. This rearrangement joins TRBV27 to TRBJ2-7, with 10 nucleotides matching TRBD1. CDR1 and CDR2 from the germline V gene are MNHEY and SMNVEV (reference sequence). Trimming at V came to 5 bases and at J to 0 bases, leaving 4 bases not matched to a gene. CDR3 size: 15 residues. CDR3 nucleotide sequence: TGTGCCAGCAGTACCCGGGACAGGGGCTCCTACGAGCAGTACTTC. Amino acids: CASSTRDRGSYEQYF.

This clonotype showed up many times. V and J are TRBV27 and TRBJ1-2; D gene uncertain. Trimming took 6 bases from V and 5 from J, leaving 19 bases between them. Looked up from germline, CDR1 is MNHEY and CDR2 is SMNVEV (reference sequence). The CDR3 covers 15 residues. The CDR3 sequence is CASRNPGSTIYGYTF. CDR3 DNA: TGTGCCAGCAGGAACCCGGGCTCCACAATTTATGGCTACACCTTC.

This clonotype was seen repeatedly, ten times or more. The V and J genes are TRBV20-1 and TRBJ2-7; perhaps TRBD1 as D (6 bases). The CDR3 sequence is 16 residues long. V was shortened by 1 base and J by 4 bases, with 20 bases between the two germline ends. Germline assignment: CDR1 DFQATT and CDR2 SNEGSKA (reference sequence). The CDR3 bases are TGCAGTGCTAGAGGGGACACGGGAAAAGCCGTATACGAGCAGTACTTC. It translates to CSARGDTGKAVYEQYF.

This clonotype was counted ten times or more. The chain is built from TRBV11-2 and TRBJ2-5; TRBD2 matches 11 bases. CDR1 and CDR2 (germline): SGHAT, FQNNGV. The ends lost 5 bases at V and 5 bases at J; junction bases unmatched: 7. The CDR3 consists of 15 residues. Here the CDR3 reads CASSSYIAGGETQYF. The DNA for the CDR3 is TGTGCCAGCAGCAGCTACATAGCGGGAGGGGAGACCCAGTACTTC.

This clonotype was detected many times. The chain is built from TRBV27 and TRBJ1-2; no clear D gene. V shed 5 bases and J shed 6 bases, with 10 bases lying between them. Germline CDR1 reads MNHEY; CDR2 reads SMNVEV (reference sequence). CDR3 size: 12 residues. Written as DNA, the CDR3 is TGTGCCAGCAGTGCCGGAAGACATGGCTACACCTTC. Translated, it gives CASSAGRHGYTF.

Many counts were recorded for this clonotype. The rearrangement joins TRBV28 to TRBJ2-2, with D perhaps TRBD2 (5 bases). There are 13 residues in the CDR3. The V end lost 4 bases, the J end lost 4 bases, and 7 bases lay between the germline ends. In germline, CDR1 is MDHEN, CDR2 SYDVKM. Written as DNA, the CDR3 is TGTGCCAGCAGTTCCCGGGGCACCGGGGAGCTGTTTTTT. Protein product: CASSSRGTGELFF. The whole variable domain, remainder taken from reference TRBV28 and TRBJ2-2, is DVKVTQSSRYLVKRTGEKVFLECVQDMDHENMFWYRQDPGLGLRLIYFSYDVKMKEKGDIPEGYSVSREKKERFSLILESASTNQTSMYLCASSSRGTGELFFGEGSRLTVL.

This clonotype appeared many times. The chain carries TRBV13 and TRBJ2-1; 9 bases line up with TRBD1. Per the germline V gene, CDR1 is PRHDT and CDR2 is FYEKMQ (reference sequence). The CDR3 consists of 17 residues. V gave up 4 bases and J gave up 10 bases; unmatched junction bases: 17. The CDR3 protein is CASSSERSHRGPGEQFF. The CDR3 nucleotides read TGTGCCAGCAGCTCGGAGCGAAGCCACAGGGGGCCTGGAGAGCAGTTCTTC.

V usage is TRBV4-1 and J usage is TRBJ1-2; D gene uncertain. V lost 0 bases and J 6 bases, leaving 8 bases between the germline ends. CDR1 and CDR2 from the germline V gene are MGHRA and YSYEKL. The CDR3 totals 13 residues. The CDR3 DNA reads as TGCGCCAGCAGCCAAGATTTAGGGAATGGCTACACCTTC. This gives the protein CASSQDLGNGYTF.

This clonotype was found a few times. V is TRBV3-1 and J is TRBJ2-7, with D uncertain. This CDR3 has 14 amino acids. Germline V lookup: CDR1 LGHDT, CDR2 YNNKEL (reference sequence). V was shortened by 3 bases and J by 1 base, with 10 bases between the two germline ends. The CDR3 DNA sequence: TGTGCCAGCAGCCACCTGGACGCTTCCTACGAGCAGTACTTC. Its translation: CASSHLDASYEQYF.

In its sample, this clonotype was seen a few times. The V call is TRBV10-3, the J call TRBJ2-5, with TRBD2 matching 9 bases. V trimming: 10 bases; J trimming: 5 bases; junction bases outside the gene matches: 17. The germline V gene encodes CDR1 ENHRY and CDR2 SYGVKD. CDR3 length equals 16 residues. CDR3 protein: CASRDRETSGSETQYF. The CDR3 DNA reads as TGTGCCAGCCGAGACAGGGAAACTAGCGGGTCGGAGACCCAGTACTTC.

With regard to this clonotype: A clone one base away is much larger, so this may be a read error. The chain joins TRBV12-3 or TRBV12-4 to TRBJ2-7; 11 bases are shared with TRBD1. The CDR3 loop spans 14 amino acids. V lost 5 bases, J lost 5 bases, and 5 bases stayed unmatched. DNA for the CDR3: TGTGCCAGCAGTGTGGACAGGGGGCCAAACGAGCAGTACGTC. This encodes CASSVDRGPNEQYV.

This clonotype has a count of ten or more. The V gene is TRBV13, the J gene TRBJ1-2; 12 positions match TRBD1. CDR1 and CDR2 from the germline V gene are PRHDT and FYEKMQ (reference sequence). The CDR3 loop spans 16 amino acids. V gave up 2 bases and J gave up 7 bases; unmatched junction bases: 8. In nucleotides, the CDR3 is TGTGCCAGCAGCTTATCCCCGGGACAGGGGGCGGCTGGCTACACCTTC. Its translation is CASSLSPGQGAAGYTF.

This clonotype has more than one count but fewer than ten. The chain links TRBV12-3 or TRBV12-4 to TRBJ1-2; D may be TRBD1 (5 bases). The CDR3 loop spans 13 amino acids. V lost 9 bases and J 0 bases, leaving 11 bases between the germline ends. For the CDR3, the DNA is TGTGCCAGTACAGGCGTAACTAACTATGGCTACACCTTC. Translated: CASTGVTNYGYTF.

V usage is TRBV19 and J usage is TRBJ2-7; no definite D call. The DNA end favors TRBJ2-1, so the J call may be wrong. The CDR3 is made up of 13 amino acids. CDR1 is LNHDA and CDR2 is SQIVND in the germline V gene (reference sequence). DNA of the CDR3: TGTGCCAGTAGTACTAGGAGTAGGGATGAGCAGTTCTTC. Translation: CASSTRSRDEQFF.

This clonotype was detected ten times or more. The chain combines TRBV5-5 with TRBJ1-2; D gene uncertain. This CDR3 spans 13 amino acids. Looked up from germline, CDR1 is SGHKS and CDR2 is YYEKEE (reference sequence). Trimming stripped 1 base from V and 7 bases from J, with 11 bases between. CDR3 loop: CASSLLSSIGYTF. In DNA, the CDR3 is TGTGCCAGCAGCTTGCTCAGCTCGATTGGCTACACCTTC.